This T cell receptor (beta chain) is drawn from a study of Graves' ophthalmopathy and Graves' hyperthyroidism. Study as a whole: Peripheral blood (taken before any treatment) was collected at initial diagnosis.

Many counts were recorded for this clonotype. Exclusion criteria comprised other autoimmune diseases, uncontrolled infections, pregnancy or lactation in patients. From RNA, the CDR3 regions of TCR beta chains were amplified and sequenced. After a first-round RT-PCR with HTBI primers, a second-round multiplex PCR was run. TCRdb passed the multiplex PCR reads through MiXCR, listing each CDR3 protein once. The table includes 350,000 or so distinct CDR3 sequences, roughly 16% detected once. Trimming removed 0 bases at V and 5 bases at J, with 13 bases between. CDR1 and CDR2 (germline): DFQATT, SNEGSKA (reference sequence). The CDR3 has 14 amino acids.

What was sequenced was peripheral blood. This sequence originates from an adult man with Graves' ophthalmopathy. The chain couples TRBV20-1 to TRBJ1-1; D call uncertain. The CDR3 nucleotides read TGCAGTGCTAGAGACTTCATCGATTCAACTGAAGCTTTCTTT. This codes for CSARDFIDSTEAFF.